Listed here are 3 T cell receptor beta chains from one sample, sequenced in a study of technical replicates of blood from a handful of donors. Method: immunoSEQ multiplex PCR; TCRdb's copy keeps in-frame clones and lacks some. The profile shows 75,000 to 95,000 clones, around nine tenths of them singletons. Sequenced sample: T cells isolated from PBMCs. These receptor sequences come from a human donor in good health.

The chain's CDR3 is CASSLGAGGEAFF. The CDR3 nucleotides are TGTGCCAGCTCACTCGGGGCAGGGGGAGAAGCTTTCTTT. The V gene is TRBV18, the J gene TRBJ1-1; TRBD1 matches at 7 bases. Trimming at V came to 4 bases and at J to 8 bases, leaving 7 bases not matched to a gene. The CDR3 consists of 13 residues. The germline gives CDR1 KGHSH, CDR2 LQKENI.

This chain links TRBV11-3 with TRBJ2-1, with 7 bases that match TRBD1. J was trimmed by 6 bases and V by 5 bases; bases with no gene match: 7. The CDR3 spans 14 residues. CDR1 is SGHNT and CDR2 is YENEEA in the germline V gene. CDR3 bases: TGTGCCAGCAGCCCATTCCACAGGGGCAATGAGCAGTTCTTC. Translated, it gives CASSPFHRGNEQFF. The full variable domain, with the rest looked up from reference TRBV11-3 and TRBJ2-1, is EAGVVQSPRYKIIEKKQPVAFWCNPISGHNTLYWYLQNLGQGPELLIRYENEEAVDDSQLPKDRFSAERLKGVDSTLKIQPAELGDSAVYLCASSPFHRGNEQFFGPGTRLTVL.

The chain uses TRBV11-2 and TRBJ1-2; D is perhaps TRBD1 (5 bases). V shed 6 bases and J shed 4 bases, with 21 bases lying between them. Germline lookup yields CDR1 SGHAT and CDR2 FQNNGV. This CDR3 has 16 amino acids. The CDR3 nucleotides read TGTGCCAGCAGAAAGGCCCAGGGTCCTCTTTTCTATGGCTACACCTTC. This translates into CASRKAQGPLFYGYTF.